The clone carrying this T cell receptor beta chain came up once. Its antigen is currently unknown. This sample is drawn from a study of cytomegalovirus exposure and HLA in healthy donors. Looking at the study overall: Sequencing of approximately 190 million T cells in an earlier analysis found 120 million or so unique TCR beta sequences.

This CDR3 spans 13 amino acids. The J segment lost 4 bases and the V segment lost 2 bases, leaving 2 bases of the junction unmatched. The germline CDR1 and CDR2 sequences are SGHKS and YYEKEE (reference sequence). General observations from the study: Further analysis, carried out later, found HLA-associated TCR beta chains more clonally expanded than equally common other chains. A later analysis linked a missense variant in DCLRE1C to the trimming of TCR beta V and J genes. Donor immune exposure was known only as CMV serostatus.

The PCR had 60 Vbeta and 13 Jbeta primers. The repertoire was sequenced with immunoSEQ multiplex PCR; TCRdb's copy has only in-frame clones and lacks some. The sample includes about 190,000 clones, roughly 80% of them seen just once. The rearrangement links TRBV5-5 to TRBJ2-7; 8 bases are a match to TRBD1. Sequencing input: PBMCs. The TCR sequence derives from a young woman in good health and CMV-seronegative. The CDR3 is CASSFGTGYEQYF. The CDR3 nucleotides are TGTGCCAGCAGCTTCGGGACAGGATACGAGCAGTACTTC.